Listed below are T cell receptor beta chains from one sample, sequenced in a study of cytotoxic CD8 clonotypes in ibrutinib-treated CLL. The data were produced by immunoSEQ multiplex PCR, yet TCRdb's version contains in-frame clones alone and is incomplete. The data contain 23,000 or so clones, 65% to 75% of them singletons. The sample in question was PBMCs, obtained after 24 months of ibrutinib treatment. All receptors come from a human donor with chronic lymphocytic leukemia. CDR3s include the opening cysteine and the closing phenylalanine or tryptophan. Each record gives: clone size, V gene, CDR3 length, D gene, J gene, CDR3 DNA, CDR3 protein. The D gene is left open where the match is weak. Clone size is shown for a subset of rows, as once, few, many or a class of expanded clone.

>once|TRBV19|15|.|TRBJ1-5
TGTGCCAGCACCCGGCTAAACCGTAGCAATCAGCCCCAGCATTTT
CASTRLNRSNQPQHF
>.|TRBV30|13|TRBD2|TRBJ2-5
TGTGCCTGGAGTGTAGCGGGGGGAAGTACCCAGTACTTC
CAWSVAGGSTQYF
>.|TRBV27|14|.|TRBJ1-2
TGTGCCAGCAGTTTAAGGGCAGGGGTCTATGGCTACACCTTC
CASSLRAGVYGYTF
>.|TRBV5-1|15|.|TRBJ1-4
TGCGCCAGCAGCTTGAGGTCGACTGAGTGGAAAAAACTGTTTTTT
CASSLRSTEWKKLFF
>.|TRBV7-9|14|.|TRBJ1-1
TGTGCCAGCAGCTTTAGCGGGGGGAACACTGAAGCTTTCTTT
CASSFSGGNTEAFF
>.|TRBV19|14|.|TRBJ2-7
TGTGCCAGTAGAGAGGGACACCTCTCCTACGAGCAGTACTTC
CASREGHLSYEQYF
>.|TRBV7-9|14|.|TRBJ1-2
TGTGCCAGCAGCTACGGGGCCAGGCCCGGGGGCTACACCTTC
CASSYGARPGGYTF
>.|TRBV5-4|13|.|TRBJ2-7
TGTGCCAGCAGCTTGGGACGAAGCTACGAGCAGTACTTC
CASSLGRSYEQYF
>.|TRBV27|15|TRBD2|TRBJ2-1
TGTGCCAGCAGTTCACTAGCGGGGGGGCCTAGTGAGCAGTTCTTC
CASSSLAGGPSEQFF
>.|TRBV10-3|15|TRBD1|TRBJ1-3
TGTGCCATCAGGGGGGACAGTAACTCTGGAAACACCATATATTTT
CAIRGDSNSGNTIYF
>.|TRBV5-4|14|.|TRBJ2-5
TGTGCCAGCAGCACAAAGCGGGACACGGAGACCCAGTACTTC
CASSTKRDTETQYF
>.|TRBV15|15|.|TRBJ2-6
TGTGCCACCAGCAGCCGGAGCTCTGGGGCCAACGTCCTGACTTTC
CATSSRSSGANVLTF
>.|TRBV5-4|15|TRBD1|TRBJ2-7
TGTGCCAGCAGCCCGGAAAGGGACAGGGCCTACGAGCAGTACTTC
CASSPERDRAYEQYF
>.|TRBV7-8|14|.|TRBJ2-7
TGTGCCAGCAGCGGACGGAGGGGGGACTACGAGCAGTACTTC
CASSGRRGDYEQYF
>.|TRBV5-1|14|.|TRBJ2-3
TGCGCCAGCAGCTTCGACACCCACACAGATACGCAGTATTTT
CASSFDTHTDTQYF
>.|TRBV5-4|14|TRBD1|TRBJ1-1
TGTGCCAGCAGCCAAGCACAGGGGGACACTGAAGCTTTCTTT
CASSQAQGDTEAFF
>.|TRBV5-1|13|.|TRBJ1-2
TGCGCCAGCAGCTTGGACCCGACCTATGGCTACACCTTC
CASSLDPTYGYTF
>.|TRBV10-2|14|.|TRBJ2-1
TGCGCCAGCAGTGAAACAGCACCCTACAATGAGCAGTTCTTC
CASSETAPYNEQFF
>.|TRBV5-4|16|.|TRBJ2-3
TGTGCCAGCAGCTTTTTTGGGGTGGACTACACAGATACGCAGTATTTT
CASSFFGVDYTDTQYF
>many|TRBV6-1|15|TRBD2|TRBJ2-2
TGTGCCAGCTCTAGCGGGGGCACCGGGACCGGGGAGCTGTTTTTT
CASSSGGTGTGELFF